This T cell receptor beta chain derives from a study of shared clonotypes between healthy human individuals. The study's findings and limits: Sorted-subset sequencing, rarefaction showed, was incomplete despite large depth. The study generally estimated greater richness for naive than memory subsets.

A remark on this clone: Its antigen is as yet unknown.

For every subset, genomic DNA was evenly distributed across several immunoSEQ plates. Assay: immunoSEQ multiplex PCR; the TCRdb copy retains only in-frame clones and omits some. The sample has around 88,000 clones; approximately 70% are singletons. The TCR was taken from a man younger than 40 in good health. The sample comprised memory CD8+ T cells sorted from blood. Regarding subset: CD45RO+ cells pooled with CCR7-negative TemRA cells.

The CDR3 region is CASSGRGGLSYEQYF. CDR3 DNA: TGTGCCAGCAGCGGGAGGGGGGGCCTTTCCTACGAGCAGTACTTC. The gene calls are TRBV7-8 and TRBJ2-7; TRBD2 is a possible D gene (7 bases). V was pared by 5 bases and J by 1 base, with 15 bases between. This CDR3 is built from 15 residues. Germline CDR1 SGHVS, CDR2 FQNEAQ.